This T cell receptor (beta chain) is drawn from a study of T cell responses to AZD1222 COVID-19 vaccine. Study results and caveats: With two AZD1222 doses given, Spike-specific TCR breadth and depth both rose.

Germline-derived CDR1 and CDR2 are SGHTA and FQGNSA. Trimming took 5 bases from V and 7 from J; bases not matched to a gene: 9. The CDR3 is 14 amino acids. A note on this clone: Its antigen is undetermined.

The method was immunoSEQ multiplex PCR; TCRdb's version includes in-frame clones alone and lacks a portion of them. The sample includes approximately 150,000 clones, about nine tenths of them seen just once. The chain employs TRBV7-2 and TRBJ2-3, with 7 bases that match TRBD2. The sample consisted of peripheral blood, taken on day 0 of AZD1222 vaccination. This sequence was found in an adult in good health. The CDR3, as DNA: TGTGCCAGCAGCCCTGGGGGGGGAACAAATACGCAGTATTTT. Amino acid sequence: CASSPGGGTNTQYF. The full variable domain, in which reference TRBV7-2 and TRBJ2-3 provide the parts outside the CDR3, is GAGVSQSPSNKVTEKGKDVELRCDPISGHTALYWYRQSLGQGLEFLIYFQGNSAPDKSGLPSDRFSAERTGGSVSTLTIQRTQQEDSAVYLCASSPGGGTNTQYFGPGTRLTVL.